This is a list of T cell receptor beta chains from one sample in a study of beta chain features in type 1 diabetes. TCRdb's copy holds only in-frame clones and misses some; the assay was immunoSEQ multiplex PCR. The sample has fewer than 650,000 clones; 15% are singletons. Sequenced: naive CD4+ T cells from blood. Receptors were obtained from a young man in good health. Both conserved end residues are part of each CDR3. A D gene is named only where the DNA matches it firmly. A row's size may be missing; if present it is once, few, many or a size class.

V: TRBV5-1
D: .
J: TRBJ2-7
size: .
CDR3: CASTPARGSDSYEQYF
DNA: TGCGCCAGCACCCCGGCTCGGGGTAGCGACTCCTACGAGCAGTACTTC

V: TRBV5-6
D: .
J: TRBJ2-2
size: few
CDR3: CASSLAGGELFF
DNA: TGTGCCAGCAGCTTGGCCGGCGGGGAGCTGTTTTTT

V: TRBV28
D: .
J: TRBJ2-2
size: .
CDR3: CASSLTLITGELFF
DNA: TGTGCCAGCAGTTTAACACTTATCACCGGGGAGCTGTTTTTT

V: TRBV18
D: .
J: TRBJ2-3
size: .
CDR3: CASSPSATGITDTQYF
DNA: TGTGCCAGCTCACCGAGCGCGACAGGAATCACAGATACGCAGTATTTT

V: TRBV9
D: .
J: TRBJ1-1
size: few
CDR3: CASSGRIEGGKAFF
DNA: TGTGCCAGCAGCGGTCGGATCGAGGGAGGTAAAGCTTTCTTT

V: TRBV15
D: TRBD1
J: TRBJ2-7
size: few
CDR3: CATSRDGAGGSYEQYF
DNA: TGTGCCACCAGCAGAGATGGGGCAGGGGGCTCTTACGAGCAGTACTTC

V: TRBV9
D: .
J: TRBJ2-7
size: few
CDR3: CASSVGKSLGGHEQYF
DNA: TGTGCCAGCAGCGTAGGAAAATCCCTCGGTGGCCACGAGCAGTACTTC

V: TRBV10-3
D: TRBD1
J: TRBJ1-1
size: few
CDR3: CAIKRDRNTEAFF
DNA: TGTGCCATCAAAAGGGACAGGAACACTGAAGCTTTCTTT

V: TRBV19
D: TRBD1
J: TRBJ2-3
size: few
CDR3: CASKEDRNTDTQYF
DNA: TGTGCCAGTAAAGAGGACAGGAACACAGATACGCAGTATTTT

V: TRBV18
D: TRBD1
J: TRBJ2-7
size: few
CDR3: CASSPDRGKSEQYF
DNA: TGTGCCAGCTCACCGGACAGGGGGAAATCCGAGCAGTACTTC

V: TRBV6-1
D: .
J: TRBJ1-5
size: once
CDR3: CASSTLGGANQPQHF
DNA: TGTGCCAGCAGTACCCTGGGAGGGGCCAATCAGCCCCAGCATTTT

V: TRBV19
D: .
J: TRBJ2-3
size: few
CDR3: CASSIPSGRTDTQYF
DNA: TGTGCCAGTAGTATTCCCTCCGGACGTACGGATACGCAGTATTTT

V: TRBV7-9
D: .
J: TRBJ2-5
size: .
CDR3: CASSLAWDRPETQYF
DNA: TGTGCCAGCAGCTTAGCGTGGGACCGCCCCGAGACCCAGTACTTC

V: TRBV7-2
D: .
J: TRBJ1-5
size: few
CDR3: CASSLGSIGRTLNQPQHF
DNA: TGTGCCAGCAGCTTAGGATCGATAGGCAGGACCCTCAATCAGCCCCAGCATTTT

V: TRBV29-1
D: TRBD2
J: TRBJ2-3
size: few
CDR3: CSVASGGADTQYF
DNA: TGCAGCGTTGCCAGCGGGGGGGCGGATACGCAGTATTTT

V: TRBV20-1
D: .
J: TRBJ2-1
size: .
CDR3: CSARAVSEQFF
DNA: TGCAGTGCTAGAGCGGTCTCCGAGCAGTTCTTC

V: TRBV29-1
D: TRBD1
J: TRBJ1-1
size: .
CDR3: CSADRGSTEAFF
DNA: TGCAGCGCTGACAGGGGCAGCACTGAAGCTTTCTTT

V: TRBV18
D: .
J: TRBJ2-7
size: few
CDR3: CASSPNQGEMGEQYF
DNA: TGTGCCAGCTCACCTAACCAGGGAGAAATGGGTGAGCAGTACTTC

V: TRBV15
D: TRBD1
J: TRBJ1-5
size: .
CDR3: CATSRGGRGRDQPQHF
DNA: TGTGCCACCAGCAGAGGAGGGAGGGGGCGCGATCAGCCCCAGCATTTT

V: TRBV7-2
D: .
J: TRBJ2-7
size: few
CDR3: CASSLGFGRIYEQYF
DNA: TGTGCCAGCAGCTTAGGTTTCGGACGGATCTACGAGCAGTACTTC

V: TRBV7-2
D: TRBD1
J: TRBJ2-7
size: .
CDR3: CASSLDPLGDRAYEQYF
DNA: TGTGCCAGCAGCTTAGATCCCCTCGGCGACAGGGCCTACGAGCAGTACTTC

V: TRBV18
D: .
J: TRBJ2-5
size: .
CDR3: CASSPRSLGETQYF
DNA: TGTGCCAGCTCACCACGGTCTTTAGGAGAGACCCAGTACTTC

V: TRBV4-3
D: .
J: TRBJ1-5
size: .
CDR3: CASSQARGDNQPQHF
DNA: TGCGCCAGCAGCCAAGCCAGGGGTGACAATCAGCCCCAGCATTTT

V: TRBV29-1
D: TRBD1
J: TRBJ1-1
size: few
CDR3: CSAGQGWGTEAFF
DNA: TGCAGCGCTGGACAGGGCTGGGGCACTGAAGCTTTCTTT

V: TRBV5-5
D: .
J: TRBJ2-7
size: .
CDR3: CASSKLQSLSYEQYF
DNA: TGTGCCAGCAGCAAACTACAGAGCCTCTCCTACGAGCAGTACTTC

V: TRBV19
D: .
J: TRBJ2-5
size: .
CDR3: CARVARETQYF
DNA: TGTGCCAGAGTAGCCCGAGAGACCCAGTACTTC

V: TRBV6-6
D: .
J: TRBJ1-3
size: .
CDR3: CASSYSAGSGNTIYF
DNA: TGTGCCAGCAGTTACTCGGCCGGCTCTGGAAACACCATATATTTT

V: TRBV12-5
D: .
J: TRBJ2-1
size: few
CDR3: CASGSGQGGNEQFF
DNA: TGTGCTAGTGGCTCCGGACAAGGCGGCAATGAGCAGTTCTTC

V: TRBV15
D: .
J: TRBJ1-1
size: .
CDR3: CATSRVNTEAFF
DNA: TGTGCCACCAGCAGAGTGAACACTGAAGCTTTCTTT

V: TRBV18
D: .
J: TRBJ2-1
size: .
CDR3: CASSLYALPSYNEQFF
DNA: TGTGCCAGCTCACTTTACGCCCTCCCGTCCTACAATGAGCAGTTCTTC

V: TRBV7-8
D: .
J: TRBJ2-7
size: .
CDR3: CASSSRYEQYF
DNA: TGTGCCAGCAGCTCCCGCTACGAGCAGTACTTC

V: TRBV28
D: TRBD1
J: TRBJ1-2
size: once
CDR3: CASSYESRTGSLTGYTF
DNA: TGTGCCAGCAGTTATGAGTCCCGGACAGGGTCATTGACTGGCTACACCTTC

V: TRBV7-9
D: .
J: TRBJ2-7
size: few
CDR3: CASSLGRESEQYF
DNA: TGTGCCAGCAGCCTAGGTCGAGAAAGCGAGCAGTACTTC

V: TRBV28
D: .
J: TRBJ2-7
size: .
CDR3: CASTTLYEQYF
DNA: TGTGCCAGCACCACCCTCTACGAGCAGTACTTC

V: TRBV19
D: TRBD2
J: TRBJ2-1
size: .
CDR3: CASSIGWTSGYNEQFF
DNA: TGTGCCAGTAGTATAGGTTGGACTAGCGGATACAATGAGCAGTTCTTC

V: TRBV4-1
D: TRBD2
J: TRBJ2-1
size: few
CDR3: CASSQGLAGNYNEQFF
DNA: TGCGCCAGCAGCCAAGGACTAGCGGGGAATTACAATGAGCAGTTCTTC

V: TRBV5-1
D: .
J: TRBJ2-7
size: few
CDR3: CASSSRERYEQYF
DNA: TGCGCCAGCAGCTCCCGGGAGAGGTACGAGCAGTACTTC

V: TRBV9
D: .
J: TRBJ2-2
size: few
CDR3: CASSVEGFTGELFF
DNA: TGTGCCAGCAGCGTAGAAGGGTTCACCGGGGAGCTGTTTTTT

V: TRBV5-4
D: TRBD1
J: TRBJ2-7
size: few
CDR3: CASSLVTGMDEQYF
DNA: TGTGCCAGCAGCTTGGTGACAGGGATGGACGAGCAGTACTTC

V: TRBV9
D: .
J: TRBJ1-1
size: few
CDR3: CASSVDIGADTEAFF
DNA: TGTGCCAGCAGCGTAGATATAGGGGCGGACACTGAAGCTTTCTTT

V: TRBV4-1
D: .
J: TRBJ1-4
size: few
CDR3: CASSNGGTNEKLFF
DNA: TGCGCCAGCAGCAACGGGGGGACGAATGAAAAACTGTTTTTT

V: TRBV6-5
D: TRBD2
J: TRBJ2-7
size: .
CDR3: CASRPRLAVTYEQYF
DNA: TGTGCCAGCCGCCCGAGGCTAGCGGTTACCTACGAGCAGTACTTC

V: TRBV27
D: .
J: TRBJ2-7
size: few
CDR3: CASSLSPGGAYEQYF
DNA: TGTGCCAGCAGTTTATCCCCAGGCGGAGCCTACGAGCAGTACTTC

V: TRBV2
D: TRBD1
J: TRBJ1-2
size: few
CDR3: CASSPPTGNYGYTF
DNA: TGTGCCAGCAGTCCCCCGACAGGGAACTATGGCTACACCTTC

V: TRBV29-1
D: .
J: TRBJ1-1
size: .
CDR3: CSVAGQLNTEAFF
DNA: TGCAGCGTTGCTGGACAGCTGAACACTGAAGCTTTCTTT

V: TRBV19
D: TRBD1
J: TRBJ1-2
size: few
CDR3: CASLQRGRVSGYTF
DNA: TGTGCCAGTCTCCAAAGGGGGCGCGTCTCTGGCTACACCTTC

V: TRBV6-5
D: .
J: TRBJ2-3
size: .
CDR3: CASSRTLTSTDTQYF
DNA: TGTGCCAGCAGTCGGACGTTAACTAGCACAGATACGCAGTATTTT

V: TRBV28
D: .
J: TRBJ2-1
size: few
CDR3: CASSLGSTIGGMQFF
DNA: TGTGCCAGCAGTTTGGGGTCAACAATAGGAGGCATGCAGTTCTTC

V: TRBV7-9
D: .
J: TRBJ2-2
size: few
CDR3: CASSFGTGELFF
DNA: TGTGCCAGCAGCTTCGGTACCGGGGAGCTGTTTTTT

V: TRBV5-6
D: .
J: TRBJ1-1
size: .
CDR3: CASSALSGVPEAFF
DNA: TGTGCCAGCAGCGCACTATCAGGGGTTCCTGAAGCTTTCTTT

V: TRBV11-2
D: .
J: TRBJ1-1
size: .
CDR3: CASSSQGGTEAFF
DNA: TGTGCCAGCAGCTCCCAAGGGGGCACTGAAGCTTTCTTT

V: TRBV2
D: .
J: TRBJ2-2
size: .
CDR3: CASSAPPTGELFF
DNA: TGTGCCAGCAGTGCACCCCCTACCGGGGAGCTGTTTTTT

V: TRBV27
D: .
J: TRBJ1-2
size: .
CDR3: CASSFRQGRTNGRNYGYTF
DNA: TGTGCCAGCAGTTTCCGGCAGGGCCGGACCAACGGTCGAAACTATGGCTACACCTTC

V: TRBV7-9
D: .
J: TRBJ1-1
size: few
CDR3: CASSLEGKNTEAFF
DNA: TGTGCCAGCAGCTTAGAGGGGAAGAACACTGAAGCTTTCTTT

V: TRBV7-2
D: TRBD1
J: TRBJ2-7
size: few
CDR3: CASSPRTGDKYF
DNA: TGTGCCAGCAGTCCAAGGACAGGGGACAAGTACTTC

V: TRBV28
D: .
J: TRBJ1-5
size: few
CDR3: CASKEQPQHF
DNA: TGTGCCAGCAAGGAGCAGCCCCAGCATTTT

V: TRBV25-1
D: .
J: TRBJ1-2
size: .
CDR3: CASSELGTTSWHGYTF
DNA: TGTGCCAGCAGTGAATTGGGCACCACGTCTTGGCATGGCTACACCTTC

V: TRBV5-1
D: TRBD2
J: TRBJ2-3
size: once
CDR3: CASSFGASGSTDTQYF
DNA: TGCGCCAGCAGCTTTGGGGCTAGCGGGAGCACAGATACGCAGTATTTT

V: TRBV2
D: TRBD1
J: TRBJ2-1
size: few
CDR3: CASRGQGRSYNEQFF
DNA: TGTGCCAGCAGGGGACAGGGGCGCTCCTACAATGAGCAGTTCTTC